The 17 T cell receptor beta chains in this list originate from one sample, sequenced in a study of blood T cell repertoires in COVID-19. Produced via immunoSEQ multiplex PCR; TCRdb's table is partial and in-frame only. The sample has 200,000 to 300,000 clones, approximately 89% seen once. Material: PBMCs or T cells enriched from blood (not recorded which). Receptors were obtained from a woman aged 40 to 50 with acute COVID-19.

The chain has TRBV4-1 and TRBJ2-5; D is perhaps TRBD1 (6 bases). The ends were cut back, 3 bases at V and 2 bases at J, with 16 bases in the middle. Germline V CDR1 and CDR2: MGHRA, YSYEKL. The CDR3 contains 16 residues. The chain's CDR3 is CASSQPKDRGQETQYF. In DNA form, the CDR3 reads TGCGCCAGCAGCCAGCCTAAGGACAGAGGGCAAGAGACCCAGTACTTC.

This CDR3 is CATSDSNQPQHF. In DNA, the CDR3 is TGTGCCACCAGTGACAGTAATCAGCCCCAGCATTTT. The V gene is TRBV24-1, the J gene TRBJ1-5; the D is unclear. The CDR3 is made up of 12 amino acids. Trimming stripped 4 bases from V and 4 bases from J, with 4 bases between. Germline V gene lookup returns CDR1 KGHDR and CDR2 SFDVKD.

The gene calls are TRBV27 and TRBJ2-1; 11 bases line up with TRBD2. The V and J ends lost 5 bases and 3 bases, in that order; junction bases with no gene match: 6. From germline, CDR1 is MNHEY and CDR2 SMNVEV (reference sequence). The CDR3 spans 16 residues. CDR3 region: CASSPLLAGGYNEQFF. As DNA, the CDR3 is TGTGCCAGCAGTCCGCTTCTAGCGGGAGGCTACAATGAGCAGTTCTTC.

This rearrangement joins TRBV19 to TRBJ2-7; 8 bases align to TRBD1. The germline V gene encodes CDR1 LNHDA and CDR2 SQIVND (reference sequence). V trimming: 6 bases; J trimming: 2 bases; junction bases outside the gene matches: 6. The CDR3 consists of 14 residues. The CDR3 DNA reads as TGTGCCAGTAGGTTTGGGACAGGTCCCTACGAGCAGTACTTC. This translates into CASRFGTGPYEQYF.

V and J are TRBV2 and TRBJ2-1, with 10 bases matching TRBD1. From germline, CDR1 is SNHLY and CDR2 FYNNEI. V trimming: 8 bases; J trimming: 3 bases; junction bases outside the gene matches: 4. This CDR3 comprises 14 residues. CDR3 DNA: TGTGCCAGCGGACGGGACAGGGGCTACAATGAGCAGTTCTTC. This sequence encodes CASGRDRGYNEQFF.

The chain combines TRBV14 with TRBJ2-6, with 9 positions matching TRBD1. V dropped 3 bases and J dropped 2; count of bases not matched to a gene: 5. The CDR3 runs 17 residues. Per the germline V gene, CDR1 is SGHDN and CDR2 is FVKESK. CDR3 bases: TGTGCCAGCAGCCATCAGAGGGACAGGGCTGGGGCCAACGTCCTGACTTTC. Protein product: CASSHQRDRAGANVLTF.

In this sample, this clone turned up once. The DNA for the CDR3 is TGTGCCAGCAGCTTAGCCCCCGAGGGAGTGAACACTGAAGCTTTCTTT. The encoded protein is CASSLAPEGVNTEAFF. V usage is TRBV7-8 and J usage is TRBJ1-1; D not resolved. V was cut by 0 bases and J by 0 bases, with 11 bases left in between. The CDR3 extends over 16 amino acids. Germline V gives CDR1 SGHVS, CDR2 FQNEAQ.

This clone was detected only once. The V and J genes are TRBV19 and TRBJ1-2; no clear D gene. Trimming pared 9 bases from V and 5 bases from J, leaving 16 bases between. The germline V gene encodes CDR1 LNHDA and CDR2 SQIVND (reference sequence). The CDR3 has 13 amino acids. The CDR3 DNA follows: TGTGCCAGCTCCTCGACGGAGAGGTATGGCTACACCTTC. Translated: CASSSTERYGYTF.

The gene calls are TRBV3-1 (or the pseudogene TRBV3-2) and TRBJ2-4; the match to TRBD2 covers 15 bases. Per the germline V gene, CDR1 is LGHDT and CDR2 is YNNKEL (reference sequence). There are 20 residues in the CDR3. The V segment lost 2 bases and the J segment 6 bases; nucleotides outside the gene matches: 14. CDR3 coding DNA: TGTGCCAGCAGCCAAATCAGGGCAGGACTAGCGGGAGGGCCGGGAAACATTCAGTACTTC. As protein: CASSQIRAGLAGGPGNIQYF.

In DNA, the CDR3 is TGTGCCAGCAGTGAAAGCGGTAAAGAATACTCTGAGCAGTTCTTC. Translation: CASSESGKEYSEQFF. The chain employs TRBV25-1 and TRBJ2-1; a weak D match, TRBD2 (5 bases). The CDR3 has 15 residues. V was trimmed by 2 bases and J by 9 bases, leaving 17 bases between them. Germline V gene sequence: CDR1 MGHDK, CDR2 SYGVNS.

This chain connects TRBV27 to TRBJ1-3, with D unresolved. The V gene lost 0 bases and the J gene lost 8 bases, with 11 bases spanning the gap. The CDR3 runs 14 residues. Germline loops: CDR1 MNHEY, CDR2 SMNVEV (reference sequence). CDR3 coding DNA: TGTGCCAGCAGTTTATCAGAGGAGAGTGACACCATATATTTT. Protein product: CASSLSEESDTIYF.

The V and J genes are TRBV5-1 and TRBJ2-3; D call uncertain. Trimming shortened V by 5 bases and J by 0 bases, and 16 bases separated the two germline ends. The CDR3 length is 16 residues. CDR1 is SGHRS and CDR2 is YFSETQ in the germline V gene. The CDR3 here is CASRPDFRRSTDTQYF. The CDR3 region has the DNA TGCGCCAGCAGGCCTGACTTCCGGCGGAGCACAGATACGCAGTATTTT.

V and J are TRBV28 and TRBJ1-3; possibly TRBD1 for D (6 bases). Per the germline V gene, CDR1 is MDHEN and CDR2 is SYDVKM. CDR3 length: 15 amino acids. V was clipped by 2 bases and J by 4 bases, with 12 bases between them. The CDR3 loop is CASSLGRGVGNTIYF. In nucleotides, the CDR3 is TGTGCCAGCAGTTTAGGGAGGGGGGTAGGAAACACCATATATTTT.

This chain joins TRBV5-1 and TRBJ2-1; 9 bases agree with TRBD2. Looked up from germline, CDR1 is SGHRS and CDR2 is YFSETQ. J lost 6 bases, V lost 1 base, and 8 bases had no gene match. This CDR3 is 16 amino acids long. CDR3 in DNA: TGCGCCAGCAGCTTGCGAGCGGGAGGCGTTTCCAATGAGCAGTTCTTC. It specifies CASSLRAGGVSNEQFF.

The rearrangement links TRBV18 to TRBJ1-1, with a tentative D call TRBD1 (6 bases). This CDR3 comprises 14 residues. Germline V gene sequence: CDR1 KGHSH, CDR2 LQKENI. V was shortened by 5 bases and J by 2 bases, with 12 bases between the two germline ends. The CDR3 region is CASSTDRQNTEAFF. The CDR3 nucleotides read TGTGCCAGCTCAACAGACAGGCAAAACACTGAAGCTTTCTTT. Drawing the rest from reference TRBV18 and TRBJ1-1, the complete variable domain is NAGVMQNPRHLVRRRGQEARLRCSPMKGHSHVYWYRQLPEEGLKFMVYLQKENIIDESGMPKERFSAEFPKEGPSILRIQQVVRGDSAAYFCASSTDRQNTEAFFGQGTRLTVV.

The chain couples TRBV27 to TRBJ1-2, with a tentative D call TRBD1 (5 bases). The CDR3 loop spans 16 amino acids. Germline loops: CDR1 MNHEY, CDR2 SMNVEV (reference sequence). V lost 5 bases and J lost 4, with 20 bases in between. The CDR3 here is CASSPTRVGRGYGYTF. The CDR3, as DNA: TGTGCCAGCAGTCCTACCCGGGTGGGGCGCGGCTATGGCTACACCTTC.

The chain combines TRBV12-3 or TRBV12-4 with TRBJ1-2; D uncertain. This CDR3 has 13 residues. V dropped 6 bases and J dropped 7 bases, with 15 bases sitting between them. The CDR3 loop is CASSQNGVVGYTF. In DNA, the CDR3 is TGTGCCAGCAGCCAGAACGGGGTCGTTGGCTACACCTTC.